The entry that follows covers one T cell receptor (beta chain) sequence. Its antigen is currently unknown. This record comes from a study of cytomegalovirus exposure and HLA in healthy donors. Broader study findings: TCR association rates varied by HLA locus in a later analysis, with DRB1 highest and HLA-C lowest.

The CDR3 totals 16 residues. Trimming cost V 2 bases and J 5 bases; bases outside gene matches: 2. Per the germline V gene, CDR1 is SGHTA and CDR2 is FQGNSA. Both 60 Vbeta primers and 13 Jbeta primers went into the PCR. Produced via immunoSEQ multiplex PCR; TCRdb's table is partial and in-frame only. The sample holds fewer than 110,000 clones, around 69% seen once. Source material: PBMCs. The rearrangement joins TRBV7-2 to TRBJ2-1; 14 bases map to TRBD2. This receptor was obtained from a man younger than 35 in good health and CMV-seronegative. This chain's CDR3 is CASSLRLAGGHNEQFF. The CDR3 nucleotides read TGTGCCAGCAGCTTAAGACTAGCGGGGGGGCACAATGAGCAGTTCTTC.